The 28 T cell receptor beta chains listed next were all sequenced from one sample in a study of T-cell reconstitution after alpha-beta-depleted transplantation in children. This sample's TCRbeta library carried unique molecular identifier barcodes. TCRdb ran MiXCR on the PCR reads and lists one entry per CDR3 protein. Of about 110,000 distinct CDR3 sequences listed, around 6.4% are singletons. The sequencing here drew on PBMCs, mostly from graft donor cells, taken 360 days after TCRalphabeta/CD19-depleted stem cell transplant. The receptors stem from a male patient aged 2-10 years who had a stem cell transplant for acute lymphoblastic leukemia, so the T cells may come from the graft donor.

This clonotype was seen more than once but under ten times. The V gene is TRBV4-3, the J gene TRBJ2-2; a weak D match, TRBD2 (5 bases). This CDR3 has 17 amino acids. Trimming stripped 4 bases from V and 4 bases from J, with 19 bases between. Germline V CDR1 and CDR2: LGHNA, YSLEER. The DNA for the CDR3 is TGCGCCAGCAGCCCAAGGACTGCCCTTTCCAGCACCGGGGAGCTGTTTTTT. Its protein is CASSPRTALSSTGELFF.

There are a few counts of this clonotype. The rearrangement links TRBV5-6 to TRBJ2-7, with D perhaps matching TRBD2 (5 bases). V lost 4 bases, J lost 3 bases, and 11 bases lay in between. This CDR3 spans 13 amino acids. The germline V gene has CDR1 SGHDT and CDR2 YYEEEE. CDR3 region: CASSRGSFYEQYF. The CDR3 region has the DNA TGTGCCAGCAGCCGGGGAAGTTTCTACGAGCAGTACTTC.

This clonotype was picked up a small number of times. This rearrangement joins TRBV9 to TRBJ2-3, with 10 bases matching TRBD2. V gave up 4 bases and J gave up 9 bases; unmatched junction bases: 23. CDR3 length equals 19 residues. CDR1 and CDR2 (germline): SGDLS, YYNGEE. CDR3 bases: TGTGCCAGCAGCTCCCCCCCCCGGACTAGCGGCCGACAGCGGGGGACGCAGTATTTT. Its translation is CASSSPPRTSGRQRGTQYF.

This sequence joins TRBV4-2 and TRBJ2-1, with 9 bases lining up with TRBD2. The CDR3 covers 17 residues. Germline V CDR1 and CDR2: LGHNA, YNFKEQ. Losses at the gene ends were 2 bases for V and 7 bases for J; bases not matched to a gene: 12. CDR3 residues: CASSQRGRGGPRNEQFF. As DNA, the CDR3 is TGTGCCAGCAGCCAACGGGGGCGGGGGGGCCCCAGAAATGAGCAGTTCTTC.

This clonotype was seen at least ten times. The J gene is TRBJ2-7, the V gene TRBV5-7; 7 bases line up with TRBD1. TRBV5-7 carries the ORF label, with uncertain function. Trimming cost V 3 bases and J 1 base; bases outside gene matches: 7. The CDR3 is made up of 15 amino acids. CDR3 nucleotides: TGTGCCAGCAGCTGCACGGGACAGTCTTCCTACGAGCAGTACTTC. It codes for CASSCTGQSSYEQYF.

J is TRBJ1-1 and V is TRBV12-3 or TRBV12-4; D gene uncertain. With 6 bases removed from V and 6 bases from J, the gap between germline ends came to 11 bases. The CDR3 is 12 amino acids. The CDR3 DNA reads TGTGCCAGCAGCCCAATAGGACCTGAAGCTTTCTTT. This translates into CASSPIGPEAFF.

In DNA, the CDR3 is TGTGCCAGCAGCCCCGGTCTTAGTTCAGGCACCTACGAGCAGTACTTC. Its translation: CASSPGLSSGTYEQYF. V and J are TRBV7-6 and TRBJ2-7; D uncertain. The CDR3 extends over 16 amino acids. The germline V gene encodes CDR1 SGHVS and CDR2 FNYEAQ. Trimming left V 5 bases short and J 2 bases short, with 19 bases between.

The V call is TRBV6-5, the J call TRBJ2-1; D is uncertain. The V and J ends lost 0 bases and 13 bases respectively, with 10 bases between them. This CDR3 comprises 12 residues. Germline-derived CDR1 and CDR2 are MNHEY and SVGAGI. The CDR3 reads CASSYSDGIQFF. The DNA of the CDR3 is TGTGCCAGCAGTTACTCTGACGGAATTCAGTTCTTC.

The sample holds many counts of this clonotype. The rearrangement links TRBV27 to TRBJ2-7, with D perhaps TRBD2 (5 bases). This CDR3 has 15 residues. Germline assignment: CDR1 MNHEY and CDR2 SMNVEV (reference sequence). The V end was cut by 5 bases, the J end by 2 bases, with 16 bases between. The CDR3 region has the DNA TGTGCCAGCAGTCCCGGTGGTAGCGAGACCTACGAGCAGTACTTC. Translating gives CASSPGGSETYEQYF.

This clonotype came up many times. V gene TRBV6-5 combines with J gene TRBJ1-1; D is unclear. Trimming removed 7 bases from V and 5 bases from J, with 14 bases in between. From germline, CDR1 is MNHEY and CDR2 SVGAGI. The CDR3 extends over 13 amino acids. The CDR3 is CASTLWEYTEAFF. The CDR3 nucleotides are TGTGCCAGCACCCTGTGGGAGTATACTGAAGCTTTCTTT.

This clonotype was recorded many times. The chain recombines TRBV9 with TRBJ2-5; D is undetermined. Germline assignment: CDR1 SGDLS and CDR2 YYNGEE. The CDR3 is 13 residues long. The germline V and J ends were trimmed by 0 bases and 5 bases, with 8 bases remaining between them. The CDR3 DNA reads TGTGCCAGCAGCGTAGGTGGTTTGGAGACCCAGTACTTC. Translation: CASSVGGLETQYF.

The chain has TRBV28 and TRBJ1-5; no definite D call. Trimming removed 4 bases at V and 5 bases at J, with 12 bases between. The CDR3 consists of 14 residues. The germline V gene has CDR1 MDHEN and CDR2 SYDVKM. The CDR3 sequence is CASSSAPGDQPQHF. CDR3 DNA: TGTGCCAGCAGTTCGGCCCCAGGAGATCAGCCCCAGCATTTT.

There are many counts of this clonotype. The chain carries TRBV15 and TRBJ1-5; the D is unclear. The germline CDR1 and CDR2 sequences are LNHNV and YYDKDF (reference sequence). The CDR3 runs to 16 residues. V was shortened by 0 bases and J by 3 bases, with 12 bases between the two germline ends. CDR3 sequence: CATSRDSSRFNQPQHF. In nucleotides, the CDR3 is TGTGCCACCAGCAGAGATAGTTCGCGATTCAATCAGCCCCAGCATTTT.

There are a few counts of this clonotype. The J gene is TRBJ1-4, the V gene TRBV2; unclear D gene. The CDR3 totals 13 residues. Germline CDR1 and CDR2: SNHLY and FYNNEI. V shed 7 bases and J shed 7 bases, with 13 bases lying between them. This chain's CDR3 is CASIKVRGEKLFF. The CDR3 nucleotides read TGTGCCAGCATTAAAGTCAGAGGTGAAAAACTGTTTTTT.

Ten or more counts support this clonotype. V gene TRBV5-1 combines with J gene TRBJ2-3, with D possibly TRBD2 on 5 matching bases. The CDR3 loop spans 13 amino acids. The germline V gene encodes CDR1 SGHRS and CDR2 YFSETQ. V lost 2 bases and J lost 6, with 10 bases in between. The CDR3 here is CASSLRTLDTQYF. Here the CDR3 DNA reads TGCGCCAGCAGCTTAAGGACTCTGGATACGCAGTATTTT.

There are many counts of this clonotype. The J gene is TRBJ1-5, the V gene TRBV29-1; 9 bases fit TRBD1. This CDR3 has 14 amino acids. Germline V gives CDR1 SQVTM, CDR2 ANQGSEA. V shed 6 bases and J 2 bases; nucleotides not matched to a gene: 5. CDR3 nucleotide sequence: TGCAGCGTCGGCTGGGACAGGGGCAATCAGCCCCAGCATTTT. It translates to CSVGWDRGNQPQHF.

This clonotype appeared many times. V and J are TRBV11-2 and TRBJ2-5; possibly TRBD2 for D (5 bases). The CDR3 is made up of 12 amino acids. Germline V gene lookup returns CDR1 SGHAT and CDR2 FQNNGV. Trimming pared 7 bases from V and 3 bases from J, leaving 9 bases between. CDR3 nucleotides: TGTGCCAGCACGGACTCAAAAGAGACCCAGTACTTC. It encodes CASTDSKETQYF.

This clonotype was seen ten or more times. CDR3 coding DNA: TGTGCCAGCAGACACAGACTAGGACTAGCGGGACGTCAAGAGACCCAGTACTTC. The encoded protein is CASRHRLGLAGRQETQYF. The chain recombines TRBV6-2 or TRBV6-3 with TRBJ2-5, with TRBD2 matching over 12 bases. CDR3 length: 18 residues. Per germline, CDR1 MNHEY and CDR2 SVGEGT. Trimming removed 6 bases from V and 2 bases from J; junction bases left unmatched: 13.

The chain is built from TRBV11-2 and TRBJ1-2, with 7 bases that match TRBD1. Looked up from germline, CDR1 is SGHAT and CDR2 is FQNNGV. The trim removed 5 bases at V and 2 bases at J, leaving 8 bases unmatched. The length of the CDR3 is 15 residues. The CDR3 nucleotides read TGTGCCAGCAGCCACCGACAGGGTGGCAACTATGGCTACACCTTC. Translation gives CASSHRQGGNYGYTF. The full variable domain, its missing parts supplied by reference TRBV11-2 and TRBJ1-2, is EAGVAQSPRYKIIEKRQSVAFWCNPISGHATLYWYQQILGQGPKLLIQFQNNGVVDDSQLPKDRFSAERLKGVDSTLKIQPAKLEDSAVYLCASSHRQGGNYGYTFGSGTRLTVV.

Many counts were recorded for this clonotype. The V and J genes are TRBV3-1 and TRBJ2-7; D is possibly TRBD1 (6 bases). V lost 5 bases, J lost 4 bases, and 18 bases lay in between. The CDR3 is 15 amino acids. Per germline, CDR1 LGHDT and CDR2 YNNKEL (reference sequence). The CDR3 DNA follows: TGTGCCAGCAGCAAAGCCTCTGGGGGCCCATACGAGCAGTACTTC. Residues: CASSKASGGPYEQYF.

This clonotype appeared many times. The chain carries TRBV9 and TRBJ1-2; D gene unclear. CDR1 and CDR2 (germline): SGDLS, YYNGEE. The ends were cut back, 5 bases at V and 4 bases at J, with 12 bases in the middle. The CDR3 covers 13 residues. The CDR3 protein is CASSGSAFYGYTF. DNA for the CDR3: TGTGCCAGCAGTGGGTCGGCTTTCTATGGCTACACCTTC.

This clonotype was counted ten times or more. The chain joins TRBV12-3 or TRBV12-4 to TRBJ1-1; 8 nucleotides agree with TRBD1. V was pared by 5 bases and J by 5 bases, with 10 bases of the junction left unmatched. CDR3 length equals 15 residues. The CDR3: CASSPQGAERTEAFF. For the CDR3, the DNA is TGTGCCAGCAGTCCGCAGGGGGCAGAAAGGACTGAAGCTTTCTTT.

In its sample, this clonotype was seen a few times. The chain is built from TRBV7-6 and TRBJ2-5; no clear D. Germline CDR1 reads SGHVS; CDR2 reads FNYEAQ. The CDR3 loop spans 15 amino acids. Trimming removed 5 bases at V and 0 bases at J, with 13 bases between. CDR3 bases: TGTGCCAGCAGCCCGAAGACGGCAGACCAAGAGACCCAGTACTTC. It specifies CASSPKTADQETQYF. Looking up the rest from reference TRBV7-6 and TRBJ2-5 gives the full variable domain: GAGVSQSPRYKVTKRGQDVALRCDPISGHVSLYWYRQALGQGPEFLTYFNYEAQQDKSGLPNDRFSAERPEGSISTLTIQRTEQRDSAMYRCASSPKTADQETQYFGPGTRLLVL.

Many counts were recorded for this clonotype. The chain has TRBV27 and TRBJ2-3, with unresolved D. CDR1 is MNHEY and CDR2 is SMNVEV in the germline V gene (reference sequence). Trimming pared 6 bases from V and 8 bases from J, leaving 9 bases between. The CDR3 covers 11 residues. The CDR3 loop is CASRRLATQYF. In nucleotides, the CDR3 is TGTGCCAGCAGGCGGCTGGCTACGCAGTATTTT.

This clonotype was counted many times. V and J are TRBV6-5 and TRBJ1-1, with TRBD1 matching 7 bases. The germline V gene has CDR1 MNHEY and CDR2 SVGAGI. This CDR3 is 12 amino acids long. Trimming cost V 4 bases and J 10 bases; bases outside gene matches: 6. CDR3: CASSLRGRRAFF. CDR3 DNA: TGTGCCAGCAGTTTGAGGGGGCGAAGAGCTTTCTTT.

This chain joins TRBV10-3 and TRBJ1-2; D remains ambiguous. The CDR3 extends over 14 amino acids. With 0 bases removed from V and 4 bases from J, the gap between germline ends came to 9 bases. CDR1 ENHRY and CDR2 SYGVKD come from the germline V gene. The CDR3 DNA follows: TGTGCCATCAGTGAGTCTGGTACCTTCTATGGCTACACCTTC. Encoded protein: CAISESGTFYGYTF.

This clonotype was seen ten or more times. The V call is TRBV6-5, the J call TRBJ2-2, with D hard to call. The CDR3 spans 12 residues. Germline CDR1 and CDR2: MNHEY and SVGAGI. Trimming removed 0 bases at V and 6 bases at J, with 2 bases between. The CDR3, as DNA: TGTGCCAGCAGTTACTCCCCCGGGGAGCTGTTTTTT. Amino acids: CASSYSPGELFF.

This clonotype was recorded at least ten times. J is TRBJ2-7 and V is TRBV5-1; 9 bases fit TRBD1. V was pared by 5 bases and J by 7 bases, with 4 bases of the junction left unmatched. The germline V gene has CDR1 SGHRS and CDR2 YFSETQ. This CDR3 contains 12 residues. DNA for the CDR3: TGCGCCAGCAGGGGACAGGGTCAAGAGCAGTACTTC. Amino acid sequence: CASRGQGQEQYF.